This is a list of T cell receptor beta chains from one sample in a study of blood T cell repertoires in COVID-19. Some clones are missing from TCRdb's copy, which holds only in-frame ones; the method was immunoSEQ multiplex PCR. This sample has around 150,000 clones; around 81% occur once, and the top ten carry 6.2%. The sample consisted of PBMCs or T cells enriched from blood (not recorded which). These receptors originate from a woman between 40 and 55 years old who had recovered from COVID-19. Each CDR3 is given with its conserved first and last residue. D genes are given only for firm matches. Size is stated for part of the rows, as once, few or many counts, or as a class when the clone is expanded.

abundance: .; j_gene: TRBJ1-5; v_gene: TRBV18; d_gene: TRBD1; CDR3aa: CASSLSGTGPQPQHF; CDR3nt: TGTGCCAGCTCACTATCCGGGACAGGGCCCCAGCCCCAGCATTTT
abundance: .; j_gene: TRBJ1-2; v_gene: TRBV7-2; d_gene: TRBD1; CDR3aa: CASSPSGTGVLNYGYTF; CDR3nt: TGTGCCAGCAGCCCGTCCGGGACAGGGGTCCTCAACTATGGCTACACCTTC
abundance: .; j_gene: TRBJ2-1; v_gene: TRBV7-9; d_gene: TRBD2; CDR3aa: CASSLMRAGGQYNEQFF; CDR3nt: TGTGCCAGCAGCTTAATGCGAGCGGGAGGACAATACAATGAGCAGTTCTTC
abundance: once; j_gene: TRBJ1-2; v_gene: TRBV5-1; d_gene: TRBD1; CDR3aa: CASSPGQGQGYTF; CDR3nt: TGCGCCAGCAGCCCGGGACAGGGTCAAGGCTACACCTTC
abundance: once; j_gene: TRBJ2-3; v_gene: TRBV7-6; d_gene: TRBD2; CDR3aa: CASSQRLAEATDTQYF; CDR3nt: TGTGCCAGCAGCCAACGACTAGCGGAGGCCACAGATACGCAGTATTTT
abundance: .; j_gene: TRBJ2-7; v_gene: TRBV11-2; d_gene: TRBD1; CDR3aa: CASSGRGRGSYEQYF; CDR3nt: TGTGCCAGCAGCGGCAGGGGGCGAGGCTCCTACGAGCAGTACTTC
abundance: few; j_gene: TRBJ2-7; v_gene: TRBV2; d_gene: .; CDR3aa: CASSISSWQYF; CDR3nt: TGTGCCAGCAGTATTTCTAGCTGGCAGTACTTC
abundance: .; j_gene: TRBJ1-2; v_gene: TRBV19; d_gene: .; CDR3aa: CASSTTGATNYGYTF; CDR3nt: TGTGCCAGTAGCACCACTGGGGCTACCAACTATGGCTACACCTTC
abundance: few; j_gene: TRBJ1-1; v_gene: TRBV3-1/TRBV3-2; d_gene: .; CDR3aa: CASSTRDNMNTEAFF; CDR3nt: TGTGCCAGCAGCACCCGGGACAACATGAACACTGAAGCTTTCTTT
abundance: .; j_gene: TRBJ2-2; v_gene: TRBV4-1; d_gene: .; CDR3aa: CASSFRDLGTGELFF; CDR3nt: TGCGCCAGCAGCTTCCGGGACTTAGGGACCGGGGAGCTGTTTTTT
abundance: once; j_gene: TRBJ1-2; v_gene: TRBV30; d_gene: .; CDR3aa: CAWTTAYGYTF; CDR3nt: TGTGCCTGGACGACAGCCTATGGCTACACCTTC
abundance: .; j_gene: TRBJ1-4; v_gene: TRBV7-9; d_gene: TRBD1; CDR3aa: CASSPPGTVEKLFF; CDR3nt: TGTGCCAGCAGCCCACCGGGGACAGTAGAAAAACTGTTTTTT
abundance: .; j_gene: TRBJ2-1; v_gene: TRBV9; d_gene: .; CDR3aa: CASSATLTGYNEQFF; CDR3nt: TGTGCCAGCAGCGCGACCCTTACAGGCTACAATGAGCAGTTCTTC
abundance: .; j_gene: TRBJ2-1; v_gene: TRBV10-2; d_gene: TRBD2; CDR3aa: CASKTSGAYNEQFF; CDR3nt: TGCGCCAGCAAGACTAGCGGGGCCTACAATGAGCAGTTCTTC
abundance: .; j_gene: TRBJ2-1; v_gene: TRBV9; d_gene: TRBD2; CDR3aa: CASSVAQGRGSLAGTYNEQFF; CDR3nt: TGTGCCAGCAGCGTAGCCCAGGGCAGGGGGAGCCTAGCGGGAACCTACAATGAGCAGTTCTTC
abundance: .; j_gene: TRBJ2-5; v_gene: TRBV18; d_gene: TRBD2; CDR3aa: CASSPSIAGEQETQYF; CDR3nt: TGTGCCAGCTCACCCTCAATAGCGGGAGAGCAAGAGACCCAGTACTTC
abundance: few; j_gene: TRBJ2-7; v_gene: TRBV2; d_gene: TRBD2; CDR3aa: CASSGLAGLTYEQYF; CDR3nt: TGTGCCAGCAGTGGACTAGCGGGGCTCACCTACGAGCAGTACTTC
abundance: .; j_gene: TRBJ1-1; v_gene: TRBV7-9; d_gene: .; CDR3aa: CASSLNRAGSEAFF; CDR3nt: TGTGCCAGCAGCTTAAACAGGGCCGGGTCTGAAGCTTTCTTT
abundance: .; j_gene: TRBJ1-5; v_gene: TRBV10-3; d_gene: TRBD1; CDR3aa: CAIRGTGANQPQHF; CDR3nt: TGTGCCATCAGGGGGACAGGGGCAAATCAGCCCCAGCATTTT
abundance: .; j_gene: TRBJ2-5; v_gene: TRBV5-8; d_gene: TRBD1; CDR3aa: CASSRGQGSLETQYF; CDR3nt: TGTGCCAGCAGCAGGGGACAGGGATCCCTAGAGACCCAGTACTTC
abundance: .; j_gene: TRBJ2-1; v_gene: TRBV9; d_gene: .; CDR3aa: CASSESVGLAGGNEQFF; CDR3nt: TGTGCCAGCAGTGAGAGTGTGGGACTCGCCGGAGGCAATGAGCAGTTCTTC
abundance: .; j_gene: TRBJ1-1; v_gene: TRBV13; d_gene: TRBD1; CDR3aa: CASRRGQGANTEAFF; CDR3nt: TGTGCCAGCAGGCGAGGACAGGGGGCAAACACTGAAGCTTTCTTT
abundance: .; j_gene: TRBJ2-1; v_gene: TRBV5-1; d_gene: .; CDR3aa: CASSLAGNEQFF; CDR3nt: TGCGCCAGCAGCTTGGCGGGCAATGAGCAGTTCTTC